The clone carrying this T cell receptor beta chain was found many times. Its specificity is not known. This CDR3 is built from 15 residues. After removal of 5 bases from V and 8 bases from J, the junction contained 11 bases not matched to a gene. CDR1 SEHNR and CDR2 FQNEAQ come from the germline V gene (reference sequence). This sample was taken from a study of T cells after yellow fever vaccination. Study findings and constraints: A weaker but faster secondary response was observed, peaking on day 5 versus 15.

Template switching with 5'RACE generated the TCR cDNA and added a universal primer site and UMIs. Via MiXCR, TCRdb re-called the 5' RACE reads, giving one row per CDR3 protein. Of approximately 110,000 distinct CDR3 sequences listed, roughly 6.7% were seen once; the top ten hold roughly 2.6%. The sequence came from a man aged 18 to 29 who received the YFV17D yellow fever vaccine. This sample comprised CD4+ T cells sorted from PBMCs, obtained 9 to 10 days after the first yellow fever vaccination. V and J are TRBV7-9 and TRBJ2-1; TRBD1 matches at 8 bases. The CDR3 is CASSLQGALNYEQFF. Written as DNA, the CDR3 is TGTGCCAGCAGCCTCCAGGGGGCGCTCAACTATGAGCAGTTCTTC. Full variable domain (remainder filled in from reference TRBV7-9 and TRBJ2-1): DTGVSQNPRHKITKRGQNVTFRCDPISEHNRLYWYRQTLGQGPEFLTYFQNEAQLEKSRLLSDRFSAERPKGSFSTLEIQRTEQGDSAMYLCASSLQGALNYEQFFGPGTRLTVL.